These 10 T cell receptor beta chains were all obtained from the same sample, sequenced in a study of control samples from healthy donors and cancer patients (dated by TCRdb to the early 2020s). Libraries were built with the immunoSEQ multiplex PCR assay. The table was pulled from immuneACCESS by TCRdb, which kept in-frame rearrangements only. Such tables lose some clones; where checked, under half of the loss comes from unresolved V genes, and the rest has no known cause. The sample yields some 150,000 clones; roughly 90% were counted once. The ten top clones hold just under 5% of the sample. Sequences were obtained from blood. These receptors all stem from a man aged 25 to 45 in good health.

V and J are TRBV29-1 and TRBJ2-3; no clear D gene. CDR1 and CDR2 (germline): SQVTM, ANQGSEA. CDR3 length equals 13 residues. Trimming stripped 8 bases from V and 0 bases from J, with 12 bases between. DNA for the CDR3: TGCAGCACAGCCCACCCTAGCACAGATACGCAGTATTTT. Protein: CSTAHPSTDTQYF.

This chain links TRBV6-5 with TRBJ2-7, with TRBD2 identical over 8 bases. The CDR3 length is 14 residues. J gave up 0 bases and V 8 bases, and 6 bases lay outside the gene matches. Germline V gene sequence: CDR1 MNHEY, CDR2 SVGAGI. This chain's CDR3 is CASRASGSSYEQYF. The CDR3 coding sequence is TGTGCCAGCCGGGCTAGCGGGTCCTCCTACGAGCAGTACTTC.

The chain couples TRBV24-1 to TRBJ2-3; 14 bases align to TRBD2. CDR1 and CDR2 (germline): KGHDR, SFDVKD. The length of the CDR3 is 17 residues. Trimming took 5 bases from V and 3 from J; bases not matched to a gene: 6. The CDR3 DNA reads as TGTGCCACCAGTGGACTAGCGGGAGGGTATTCTACAGATACGCAGTATTTT. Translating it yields CATSGLAGGYSTDTQYF.

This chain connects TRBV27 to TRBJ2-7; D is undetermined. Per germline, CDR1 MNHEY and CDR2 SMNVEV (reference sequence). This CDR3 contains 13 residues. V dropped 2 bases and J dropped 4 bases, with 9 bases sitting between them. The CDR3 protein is CASSLGRKYEQYF. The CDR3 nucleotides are TGTGCCAGCAGTTTAGGCAGAAAGTACGAGCAGTACTTC.

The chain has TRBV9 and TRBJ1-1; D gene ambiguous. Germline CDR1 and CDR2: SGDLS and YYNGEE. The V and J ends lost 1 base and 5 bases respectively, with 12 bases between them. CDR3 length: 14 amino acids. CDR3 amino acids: CASSVTGGGTEAFF. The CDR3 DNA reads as TGTGCCAGCAGCGTAACCGGAGGTGGGACTGAAGCTTTCTTT.

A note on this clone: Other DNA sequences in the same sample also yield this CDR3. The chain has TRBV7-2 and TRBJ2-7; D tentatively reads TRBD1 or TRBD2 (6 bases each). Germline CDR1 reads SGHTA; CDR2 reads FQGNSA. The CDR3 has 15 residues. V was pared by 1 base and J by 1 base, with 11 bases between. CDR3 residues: CASSLDGGGSYEQYF. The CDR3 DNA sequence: TGTGCCAGCAGCTTAGATGGAGGGGGGTCCTACGAGCAGTACTTC.

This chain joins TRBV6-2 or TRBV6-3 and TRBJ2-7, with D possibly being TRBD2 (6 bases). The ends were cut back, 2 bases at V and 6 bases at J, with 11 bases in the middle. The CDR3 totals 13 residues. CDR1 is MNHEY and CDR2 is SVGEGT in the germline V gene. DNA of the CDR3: TGTGCCAGCAGTTACGGTAGGGGAGGCGAGCAGTACTTC. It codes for CASSYGRGGEQYF.

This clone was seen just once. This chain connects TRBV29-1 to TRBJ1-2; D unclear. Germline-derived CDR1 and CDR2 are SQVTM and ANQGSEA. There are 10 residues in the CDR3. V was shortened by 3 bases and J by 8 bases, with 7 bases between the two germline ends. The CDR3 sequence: CSVDRNGYTF. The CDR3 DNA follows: TGCAGCGTTGACAGGAACGGCTACACCTTC.

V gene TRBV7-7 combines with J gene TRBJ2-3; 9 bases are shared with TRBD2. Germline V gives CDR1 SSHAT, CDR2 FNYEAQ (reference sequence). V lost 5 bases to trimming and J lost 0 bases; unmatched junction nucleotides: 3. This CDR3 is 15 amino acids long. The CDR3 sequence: CASSRGGGSTDTQYF. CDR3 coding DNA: TGTGCCAGCAGCCGCGGGGGGGGTAGCACAGATACGCAGTATTTT.

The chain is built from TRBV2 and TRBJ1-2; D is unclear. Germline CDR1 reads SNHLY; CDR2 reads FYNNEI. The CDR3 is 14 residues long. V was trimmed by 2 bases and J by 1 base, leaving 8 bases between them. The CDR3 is CASSEQGINYGYTF. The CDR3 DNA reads TGTGCCAGCAGTGAACAAGGGATTAACTATGGCTACACCTTC.